What follows is one T cell receptor (beta chain) and its context. As yet, its antigen is unknown. 13 Jbeta primers and 60 Vbeta primers were used for the PCR. Sequenced by immunoSEQ multiplex PCR; TCRdb stores in-frame clones only, minus some. The repertoire holds some 150,000 clones, over 75% seen once, with 1.6% in the top ten. The source of the sample is a study of cytomegalovirus exposure and HLA in healthy donors. Study-wide results and caveats: The productive fraction for most TCR beta V segments was about 90% or about 30% in an earlier analysis. In a later analysis, a missense DCLRE1C variant was linked to TCR beta V- and J-gene trimming. Per published accounts, TCR beta sequences correctly predicted the HLA-A and HLA-B alleles of most subjects.

Though probably carrying unrecorded immune exposures, donors were nominally healthy at sampling. This CDR3 is built from 13 residues. Germline-derived CDR1 and CDR2 are SEHNR and FQNEAQ (reference sequence). V was shortened by 3 bases and J by 0 bases, with 5 bases between the two germline ends. This TCR derives from a young woman in good health and CMV-seronegative. J is TRBJ1-1 and V is TRBV7-9; D is unresolved. The sample comprised PBMCs. The CDR3 DNA reads TGTGCCAGCAGCTTCGTTTTGAACACTGAAGCTTTCTTT. Protein sequence: CASSFVLNTEAFF.